This TCR beta chain was identified during a study of blood T cell repertoires in COVID-19 (dated by TCRdb to the early 2020s). For context, the study as a whole: Samples covering the acute and convalescent phases of COVID-19 were provided by collaborators in the United States, Italy and Spain. The material from the prospective study consisted of cDNA or gDNA derived from T cells, B-cell-depleted T cells, or PBMCs. The repertoires were released in a freely available public database meant as a resource for research on the immune response to SARS-CoV-2. Where HLA class I and class II types were available, the types were taken from metadata supplied by the sample provider, not from assay-based typing. The sample metadata nearly always contained a de-identified subject ID, COVID-19 status, age in years and sex. The samples were drawn from two sources: the first 160 participants of the ongoing ImmuneRACE study, and fewer than 1,500 subjects contributed by 6 global collaborators. Deeply sampled blood TCRbeta repertoires from subjects exposed to, actively infected with, or recovered from COVID-19 were included in the dataset. What the study reported, not specific to this receptor: How much clinical and demographic metadata was included differed by source and by participant, and the metadata was provided uncurated.

TCRbeta CDR3 regions were amplified from genomic DNA by means of the immunoSEQ Assay, a bias-controlled multiplex PCR. Under the source paper's analysis protocol: Nucleated cell counts per sample were estimated from amplification of reference gene primers within the assay. To quantify the absolute abundance of each unique TCRbeta CDR3 rearrangement, sequence reads were collapsed and filtered. Productive Simpson clonality was computed per sample as the square root of Simpson's diversity index over productive rearrangements. TCRdb retrieved this table from immuneACCESS and kept in-frame rearrangements only. Not all clones are present; in checked studies, unresolved V genes account for under half, and no reason is known for the remainder. The DNA gave D and trimming, while V, J and clone size come from that table. Here the sample has about 140,000 clones; about 80% occur a single time. 5.5% to 8% of the sample goes to the ten largest clones.

The V end gives up 5 bases and the J end 10 bases, leaving 8 bases in the junction not matched to a gene. The CDR3 holds 13 amino acids from the cysteine to the phenylalanine. The sequence is cut down to CDR3 DNA, 39 bases in frame from base 1. Looking up the germline V gene yields CDR1 SGHNT and CDR2 YENEEA. As for this clone: The antigen it recognizes is unknown. No much larger clone exists at a distance of one base, and base qualities are not known.

Whole blood was collected in K2EDTA tubes by collaborating institutions according to the institutions' own protocols. For TCRbeta analysis, collaborators shipped samples in one of three forms: frozen whole blood, isolated PBMCs, or DNA extracted from either of those sample types. This receptor was taken from a human donor in a cohort sampled during active COVID-19. The sequenced sample was peripheral blood. Here the chain combines TRBV11-3 and TRBJ2-1; 7 junctional bases match TRBD1. The CDR3 region has the sequence CASSRGPLGEQFF. DNA sequence: TGTGCCAGCAGCAGGGGGCCCTTAGGGGAGCAGTTCTTC.